This TCR beta chain is drawn from a study of blood T cell repertoires in COVID-19. Study in general: Italy, Spain and the United States were the sources of the convalescent and acute COVID-19 samples.

Individuals drawn from 20 to 30 US areas were roughly 18 to 100 years old. V was pared by 1 base and J by 0 bases, with 9 bases between. From germline, CDR1 is SEHNR and CDR2 FQNEAQ (reference sequence). This CDR3 contains 15 residues. Authors' data handling: Quantification of nucleated cells was approximated via reference gene primer amplification. TCRdb's table, derived via immunoSEQ multiplex PCR, lists solely in-frame clones and lacks some. V, J and clone size are taken as reported in that table, and D and trimming were inferred from the DNA itself. Here the sample spans 350,000 to 400,000 clones, more than 75% being singletons.

Sequencing used PBMCs or T cells enriched from blood (not recorded which). This sequence originates from a woman aged 18-29 years who had recovered from COVID-19. The gene calls are TRBV7-9 and TRBJ1-1; no firm D call. This CDR3 is CASSLGTVMNTEAFF. The CDR3 coding sequence is TGTGCCAGCAGCTTAGGTACGGTCATGAACACTGAAGCTTTCTTT.